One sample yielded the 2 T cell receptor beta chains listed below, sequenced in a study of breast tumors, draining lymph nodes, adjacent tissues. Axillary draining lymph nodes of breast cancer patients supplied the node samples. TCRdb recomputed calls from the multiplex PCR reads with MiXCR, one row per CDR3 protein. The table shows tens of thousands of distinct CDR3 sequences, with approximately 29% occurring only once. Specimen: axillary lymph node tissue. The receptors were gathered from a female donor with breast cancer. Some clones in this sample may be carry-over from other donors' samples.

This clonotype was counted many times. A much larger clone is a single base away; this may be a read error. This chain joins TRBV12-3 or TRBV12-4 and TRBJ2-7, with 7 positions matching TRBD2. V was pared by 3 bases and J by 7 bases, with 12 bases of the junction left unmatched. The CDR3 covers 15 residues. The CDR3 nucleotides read TGTGCCAGCAGTTTCCAGGGACGGGGGGTTGAGGAGCAGTACTTC. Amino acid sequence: CASSFQGRGVEEQYF.

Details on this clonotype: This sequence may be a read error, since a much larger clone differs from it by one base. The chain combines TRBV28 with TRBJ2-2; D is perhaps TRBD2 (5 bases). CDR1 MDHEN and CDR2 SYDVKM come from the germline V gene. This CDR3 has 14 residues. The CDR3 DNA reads TGTGCCAGTTTGGGCTCCCCGAACACCGGGGAGCTGCTTTTT. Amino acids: CASLGSPNTGELLF.